This entry describes one T cell receptor beta chain. The antigen remains undetermined. The CDR3 is 13 amino acids. The germline gives CDR1 LNHNV, CDR2 YYDKDF (reference sequence). Trimming removed 4 bases from V and 4 bases from J, with 10 bases in between. The PCR employed 60 Vbeta primers together with 13 Jbeta primers. TCRdb keeps only in-frame clones here, not all; method: immunoSEQ multiplex PCR. The sample has over 150,000 clones, over 75% seen once. This entry comes from a study of cytomegalovirus exposure and HLA in healthy donors. Study-wide findings and caveats: Excluded: some indistinguishable V segments such as TRBV6-2 and TRBV6-3. In a later analysis, TCR beta V- and J-gene trimming was associated with a missense DCLRE1C variant. Prior analysis indicated that the majority of TCR beta V segments exhibited productivity approximately 87% or approximately 30% of the time.

The receptor comes from a woman aged 30 to 39 in good health and CMV-seronegative. The sequenced material came from PBMCs. The gene calls are TRBV15 and TRBJ1-2; D not resolved. CDR3 sequence (DNA): TGTGCCACCAGCACAGAACGGAGCTATGGCTACACCTTC. Residues: CATSTERSYGYTF.